These T cell receptor beta chains were read from a single sample in a study of identical twins. TCRdb recomputed calls from the 5' RACE reads with MiXCR, one row per CDR3 protein. The data contain a few hundred thousand distinct CDR3 sequences, 10% to 15% of them singletons. In addition, the sample was reused for a study of yellow fever vaccine responses in identical twins.

Input material: memory (CD45RO+) T cells sorted from blood. The receptors derive from a woman aged 18-35 years in good health. Each CDR3 is given with its conserved first and last residue. A D gene is named only where the DNA matches it firmly. Size is omitted from some rows. Given values are once, few, many or a class for expanded clones.

j_gene: TRBJ2-5; d_gene: NA; v_gene: TRBV15; abundance: many; CDR3nt: TGTGCCACCAGCAGAGATCAAGAGGTAGAGACCCAGTACTTC; CDR3aa: CATSRDQEVETQYF
j_gene: TRBJ2-6; d_gene: NA; v_gene: TRBV4-2; abundance: few; CDR3nt: TGTGCCAGCAGCCAATTTCAACAGGGAGCGGCTCTGGGGGCCAACGTCCTGACTTTC; CDR3aa: CASSQFQQGAALGANVLTF
j_gene: TRBJ1-2; d_gene: TRBD1; v_gene: TRBV28; abundance: few; CDR3nt: TGTGCCAGCAGAGGGACAGTTAACTATGGCTACACCTTC; CDR3aa: CASRGTVNYGYTF
j_gene: TRBJ2-3; d_gene: NA; v_gene: TRBV15; abundance: NA; CDR3nt: TGTGCCACCAGCAGAGCGGGGGGCCGCGATACGCAGTATTTT; CDR3aa: CATSRAGGRDTQYF
j_gene: TRBJ2-2; d_gene: NA; v_gene: TRBV7-9; abundance: many; CDR3nt: TGTGCCAGCGAAGGGAGGATGGACACCGGGGAGCTGTTTTTT; CDR3aa: CASEGRMDTGELFF
j_gene: TRBJ1-1; d_gene: NA; v_gene: TRBV15; abundance: few; CDR3nt: TGTGCCACCAGCAAGAAAGTTGGGGGGGCCGCTGAAGCTTTCTTT; CDR3aa: CATSKKVGGAAEAFF
j_gene: TRBJ2-5; d_gene: NA; v_gene: TRBV10-3; abundance: many; CDR3nt: TGTGCCATCAGCGGTGGGGCGGAGACCCAGTACTTC; CDR3aa: CAISGGAETQYF
j_gene: TRBJ2-7; d_gene: TRBD1; v_gene: TRBV29-1; abundance: NA; CDR3nt: TGCAGCGTCGGACAGGGGGCGCGAGTGGACGAGCAGTACTTC; CDR3aa: CSVGQGARVDEQYF
j_gene: TRBJ2-7; d_gene: TRBD1; v_gene: TRBV7-7; abundance: many; CDR3nt: TGTGCTAGCAGCCCCGGGACAGGAGACTACGAGCAGTACTTC; CDR3aa: CASSPGTGDYEQYF
j_gene: TRBJ2-1; d_gene: TRBD2; v_gene: TRBV12-3/TRBV12-4; abundance: many; CDR3nt: TGTGCCAGCAGGGAAGCGGGGGCTGAGCAGTTCTTC; CDR3aa: CASREAGAEQFF
j_gene: TRBJ1-6; d_gene: NA; v_gene: TRBV12-3/TRBV12-4; abundance: many; CDR3nt: TGTGCCAGCAGTTTTTCCAATTCACCCCTCCACTTT; CDR3aa: CASSFSNSPLHF
j_gene: TRBJ1-2; d_gene: NA; v_gene: TRBV12-1; abundance: few; CDR3nt: TGTGCCAGCAGCCCTAGGGTACCCGGCCCCTTCTATGGCTACACCTTC; CDR3aa: CASSPRVPGPFYGYTF
j_gene: TRBJ2-2; d_gene: NA; v_gene: TRBV12-3/TRBV12-4; abundance: NA; CDR3nt: TGTGCCAGCAGTGACGTCGGGTTAAACACCGGGGAGCTGTTTTTT; CDR3aa: CASSDVGLNTGELFF
j_gene: TRBJ2-7; d_gene: NA; v_gene: TRBV5-6; abundance: NA; CDR3nt: TGTGCCAGCAGCTTGGGTCCAGGTACAACCTACGAGCAGTACTTC; CDR3aa: CASSLGPGTTYEQYF
j_gene: TRBJ2-1; d_gene: NA; v_gene: TRBV11-2; abundance: few; CDR3nt: TGTGCCAGCAGCTTACAGGTGGGCAATGAGCAGTTCTTC; CDR3aa: CASSLQVGNEQFF
j_gene: TRBJ2-1; d_gene: NA; v_gene: TRBV10-2; abundance: many; CDR3nt: TGCGCCAGTTATCCCGGGCACGGGGCCGGTGAGCAGTTCTTC; CDR3aa: CASYPGHGAGEQFF
j_gene: TRBJ2-2; d_gene: NA; v_gene: TRBV6-1; abundance: NA; CDR3nt: TGTGCCAGCAGTCCAAGACAGGTCGGGAGAACCGGGGAGCTGTTTTTT; CDR3aa: CASSPRQVGRTGELFF
j_gene: TRBJ2-7; d_gene: NA; v_gene: TRBV20-1; abundance: few; CDR3nt: TGCAGCATCCGGGACACCCACGAGCAGTACTTC; CDR3aa: CSIRDTHEQYF
j_gene: TRBJ2-5; d_gene: NA; v_gene: TRBV5-1; abundance: once; CDR3nt: TGCGCCAGCCAGCTTGGACTACTCTCGCGGGAGACCCAGTACTTC; CDR3aa: CASQLGLLSRETQYF
j_gene: TRBJ2-7; d_gene: NA; v_gene: TRBV7-2; abundance: few; CDR3nt: TGTGCCAGCAGCTTAGGCCCGTGGGACGAGCAGTACTTC; CDR3aa: CASSLGPWDEQYF
j_gene: TRBJ2-1; d_gene: TRBD1; v_gene: TRBV28; abundance: few; CDR3nt: TGTGCCAGCAGTTTAGACAGGGGGCCTGGGGGGAGCAATGAGCAGTTCTTC; CDR3aa: CASSLDRGPGGSNEQFF
j_gene: TRBJ2-3; d_gene: NA; v_gene: TRBV29-1; abundance: many; CDR3nt: TGCAGCGTTGCTACCACAGGCACAGATACGCAGTATTTT; CDR3aa: CSVATTGTDTQYF
j_gene: TRBJ2-7; d_gene: NA; v_gene: TRBV6-1; abundance: many; CDR3nt: TGTGCCAGCCTTCCGGGGAGCTCCTACGAGCAGTACTTC; CDR3aa: CASLPGSSYEQYF
j_gene: TRBJ2-2; d_gene: NA; v_gene: TRBV6-2/TRBV6-3; abundance: few; CDR3nt: TGTGCCAGCAGCGCGTATGGGACAACTAACACCGGGGAGCTGTTTTTT; CDR3aa: CASSAYGTTNTGELFF
j_gene: TRBJ1-3; d_gene: TRBD1; v_gene: TRBV14; abundance: NA; CDR3nt: TGTGCCAGCAGCCAAGGTTTACAGGGGGGCTTTGGAAACACCATATATTTT; CDR3aa: CASSQGLQGGFGNTIYF
j_gene: TRBJ2-1; d_gene: NA; v_gene: TRBV6-2/TRBV6-3; abundance: many; CDR3nt: TGTGCCAGCAGCCTCCGCCGTGAGCAGTTCTTC; CDR3aa: CASSLRREQFF
j_gene: TRBJ2-1; d_gene: NA; v_gene: TRBV27; abundance: NA; CDR3nt: TGTGCCAGCAGTTCCCCTGGGTCGACCCGGGACAATGAGCAGTTCTTC; CDR3aa: CASSSPGSTRDNEQFF
j_gene: TRBJ2-1; d_gene: NA; v_gene: TRBV5-1; abundance: few; CDR3nt: TGCGCCAGCAGCTCGTTTGGGGGGTCTGGTGAGCAGTTCTTC; CDR3aa: CASSSFGGSGEQFF
j_gene: TRBJ1-5; d_gene: TRBD1; v_gene: TRBV20-1; abundance: NA; CDR3nt: TGCAGTGCGCCTACAGGGGGCAATCAGCCCCAGCATTTT; CDR3aa: CSAPTGGNQPQHF
j_gene: TRBJ2-7; d_gene: NA; v_gene: TRBV3-1; abundance: NA; CDR3nt: TGTGCCAGCAGCCCTACTGGGGACGAGCAGTACTTC; CDR3aa: CASSPTGDEQYF
j_gene: TRBJ2-1; d_gene: TRBD1; v_gene: TRBV5-1; abundance: many; CDR3nt: TGCGCCAGCAGCTTGGGACAGGGGAGTTACAATGAGCAGTTCTTC; CDR3aa: CASSLGQGSYNEQFF
j_gene: TRBJ2-2; d_gene: NA; v_gene: TRBV11-2; abundance: few; CDR3nt: TGTGCCAGCAGTCCGATCCCTCGCGGGGAGACCGGGGAGCTGTTTTTT; CDR3aa: CASSPIPRGETGELFF
j_gene: TRBJ2-1; d_gene: TRBD1; v_gene: TRBV20-1; abundance: few; CDR3nt: TGCAGTGCGTCGGGACAGTTGGTCGATGAGCAGTTCTTC; CDR3aa: CSASGQLVDEQFF
j_gene: TRBJ2-3; d_gene: NA; v_gene: TRBV7-2; abundance: NA; CDR3nt: TGTGCCAGCAGCTTAGCGTGGGGGGAGAGCACAGATACGCAGTATTTT; CDR3aa: CASSLAWGESTDTQYF
j_gene: TRBJ2-1; d_gene: TRBD2; v_gene: TRBV20-1; abundance: NA; CDR3nt: TGCAGTGCTGGACTAGCGGCGTACAATGAGCAGTTCTTC; CDR3aa: CSAGLAAYNEQFF
j_gene: TRBJ2-5; d_gene: TRBD2; v_gene: TRBV24-1; abundance: few; CDR3nt: TGTGCCACCAGTGATTTGCGGGGCGGGAGGGAGACCCAGTACTTC; CDR3aa: CATSDLRGGRETQYF
j_gene: TRBJ2-3; d_gene: NA; v_gene: TRBV2; abundance: few; CDR3nt: TGTGCCCATATCTTCCAGGGCACAGATACGCAGTATTTT; CDR3aa: CAHIFQGTDTQYF
j_gene: TRBJ2-7; d_gene: NA; v_gene: TRBV10-3; abundance: NA; CDR3nt: TGTGCCATCAGTGAGTCCAGTAGGGGCGAGCAGTACTTC; CDR3aa: CAISESSRGEQYF
j_gene: TRBJ2-2; d_gene: NA; v_gene: TRBV9; abundance: many; CDR3nt: TGTGCCAGCAGCGTTGAGGGGCGAAACACCGGGGAGCTGTTTTTT; CDR3aa: CASSVEGRNTGELFF
j_gene: TRBJ2-1; d_gene: NA; v_gene: TRBV10-1; abundance: NA; CDR3nt: TGCGCCAGCAGACTTTCCTCCCATCAGGGTGCAAACATGGACAATGAGCAGTTCTTC; CDR3aa: CASRLSSHQGANMDNEQFF
j_gene: TRBJ2-1; d_gene: NA; v_gene: TRBV7-3; abundance: few; CDR3nt: TGTGCCAGCAGCTTAAGGGCCGGGACTGAGTCCTACAATGAGCAGTTCTTC; CDR3aa: CASSLRAGTESYNEQFF
j_gene: TRBJ2-1; d_gene: TRBD1; v_gene: TRBV19; abundance: NA; CDR3nt: TGTGCCAGTAGTAAGGGACAGGAGTACAATGAGCAGTTCTTC; CDR3aa: CASSKGQEYNEQFF
j_gene: TRBJ2-5; d_gene: NA; v_gene: TRBV7-2; abundance: many; CDR3nt: TGTGCCAGCAGCTCCTTAGCAGGGAGAGAGACCCAGTACTTC; CDR3aa: CASSSLAGRETQYF
j_gene: TRBJ2-2; d_gene: TRBD2; v_gene: TRBV12-3/TRBV12-4; abundance: NA; CDR3nt: TGTGCCAGCAGCTTCCTCAAGCGCGGGGGGGTCCCCGGGGAGCTGTTTTTT; CDR3aa: CASSFLKRGGVPGELFF
j_gene: TRBJ2-3; d_gene: TRBD1; v_gene: TRBV6-2/TRBV6-3; abundance: NA; CDR3nt: TGTGCCAGCAGTGCGGAGGACAGGGGGCGGTTCACAGATACGCAGTATTTT; CDR3aa: CASSAEDRGRFTDTQYF
j_gene: TRBJ2-7; d_gene: TRBD1; v_gene: TRBV7-2; abundance: NA; CDR3nt: TGTGCCAGCAGGGGCGGGGACAGGGAGTACTTC; CDR3aa: CASRGGDREYF
j_gene: TRBJ2-3; d_gene: TRBD2; v_gene: TRBV12-3/TRBV12-4; abundance: NA; CDR3nt: TGTGCCAGCATGATAGCGGGATCGGGGGATACGCAGTATTTT; CDR3aa: CASMIAGSGDTQYF
j_gene: TRBJ2-3; d_gene: NA; v_gene: TRBV5-1; abundance: few; CDR3nt: TGCGCCAGCAGCTTGGCCTCTGGGCCAGTCGGAGGCATCCGCCCCGCAGATACGCAGTATTTT; CDR3aa: CASSLASGPVGGIRPADTQYF
j_gene: TRBJ2-1; d_gene: NA; v_gene: TRBV11-2; abundance: few; CDR3nt: TGTGCCAGCAGCTTAGATTTTACGGGAGACTTCTACAATGAGCAGTTCTTC; CDR3aa: CASSLDFTGDFYNEQFF
j_gene: TRBJ2-3; d_gene: NA; v_gene: TRBV2; abundance: few; CDR3nt: TGTGCCAGCAGTGTGCAGCCCTCTAGCACAGATACGCAGTATTTT; CDR3aa: CASSVQPSSTDTQYF